The present TCR beta chain was sequenced within a study of blood T cell repertoires in COVID-19 (dated by TCRdb to about 2020). A note on the overall study: Samples from collaborators originated in the United States, Italy and Spain and spanned both the acute and convalescent phases of COVID-19. The repertoires were released in a freely available public database meant as a resource for research on the immune response to SARS-CoV-2. The sample metadata nearly always contained a de-identified subject ID, COVID-19 status, age in years and sex. The material from the prospective study consisted of cDNA or gDNA derived from T cells, B-cell-depleted T cells, or PBMCs. Subjects who had been exposed to COVID-19, were actively infected with it, or had recovered from it provided the deeply sampled blood TCRbeta repertoires that made up the dataset. The samples were drawn from the first 160 participants of the ongoing ImmuneRACE study and from 950 to 1,500 subjects provided by 6 global collaborators. HLA class I and class II types, where available, came from metadata supplied by the sample provider rather than from assay-based typing.

Collaborating institutions collected whole blood in K2EDTA tubes following their own protocols. For TCRbeta analysis, collaborator samples were shipped as frozen whole blood, as isolated PBMCs, or as DNA extracted from either sample type. TCRbeta CDR3 regions were amplified from genomic DNA by means of the immunoSEQ Assay, a bias-controlled multiplex PCR. Turning to the authors' computational methods: Within the assay, amplification of reference gene primers was used to estimate how many nucleated cells each sample contained. To quantify the absolute abundance of each unique TCRbeta CDR3 rearrangement, sequence reads were collapsed and filtered. For each sample, productive Simpson clonality was calculated as the square root of Simpson's diversity index across productive rearrangements. This immuneACCESS table, as held by TCRdb, lists in-frame sequences with V and J called but not all clones. Of the missing ones, under half trace to an unresolved V gene in checked studies; the others have no known cause. The V and J calls and the clone size are those of that table, but D and trimming were determined from the DNA. This sample has 380,000 or so clones in its table, and roughly four fifths of those were observed once. The ten top clones hold approximately 1% of the sample.

Deletion took 5 bases off V and 7 bases off J, with a span of 24 bases between the germline ends. The CDR3 holds 17 amino acids from the cysteine to the phenylalanine. Left in the record is the CDR3 DNA by itself, 51 bases read in frame from the first base. The germline V gene specifies MNHEY as CDR1 and SVGEGT as CDR2. As to this clone: Its cognate antigen has yet to be identified. Base qualities are not at hand, and no much larger clone is one base apart.

General conclusions and limits of the study: How much clinical and demographic metadata was included differed by source and by participant, and the metadata was provided uncurated.

Sequenced material: peripheral blood. This chain is built from TRBV6-2 or TRBV6-3 and TRBJ2-1; TRBD2 is a possible D gene, resting on 6 matching bases. The TCR originated in a human donor with acute or convalescent COVID-19. The donor label of this sample is uncertain. The CDR3 region has the sequence CASSGPLRAGTNNEQFF. Read as DNA, the sequence is TGTGCCAGCAGTGGCCCCTTAAGGGCGGGGACGAATAATGAGCAGTTCTTC.